One sample yielded the 29 T cell receptor beta chains listed below, sequenced in a study of T-cell reconstitution after alpha-beta-depleted transplantation in children. Unique molecular identifiers were built into the TCRbeta library. In TCRdb, the PCR reads were re-called with MiXCR into one record per CDR3 protein. This table holds around 580,000 distinct CDR3 sequences, around 23% found once. The sample in question was PBMCs, mostly from graft donor cells, obtained 360 days after TCRalphabeta/CD19-depleted stem cell transplant. These receptors were taken from a boy in the first two years of life who had a stem cell transplant for acute myeloid leukemia, so the T cells may come from the graft donor.

The V call is TRBV2, the J call TRBJ2-2, with no clear D. Trimming removed 8 bases from V and 8 bases from J, with 15 bases in between. This CDR3 is built from 13 residues. Germline assignment: CDR1 SNHLY and CDR2 FYNNEI. The CDR3 loop is CASVGLLGGELFF. The CDR3, as DNA: TGTGCCAGCGTAGGCCTCCTTGGTGGGGAGCTGTTTTTT.

This clonotype has more than one count but fewer than ten. The chain links TRBV20-1 to TRBJ2-3; D possibly uses TRBD1 or TRBD2 (5 bases each). CDR3 size: 15 residues. Trimming took 2 bases from V and 1 from J, leaving 13 bases between them. From germline, CDR1 is DFQATT and CDR2 SNEGSKA (reference sequence). In DNA form, the CDR3 reads TGCAGTGCTAGACTAAGGGACGGCCGCACAGATACGCAGTATTTT. As protein: CSARLRDGRTDTQYF.

The chain links TRBV18 to TRBJ2-1; 8 bases fit TRBD1. CDR1 KGHSH and CDR2 LQKENI come from the germline V gene. Losses at the gene ends were 6 bases for V and 5 bases for J; bases not matched to a gene: 3. This CDR3 is built from 13 residues. The CDR3 is CASSKGQDNEQFF. DNA of the CDR3: TGTGCCAGCTCCAAGGGACAGGACAATGAGCAGTTCTTC.

The chain links TRBV28 to TRBJ2-3, with a weak D call TRBD1 (6 bases). Germline V gives CDR1 MDHEN, CDR2 SYDVKM. V was pared by 5 bases and J by 3 bases, with 18 bases between. This CDR3 region has 16 residues. DNA of the CDR3: TGTGCCAGCAGTATCTACCAGGGGTTTGATACAGATACGCAGTATTTT. This gives the protein CASSIYQGFDTDTQYF.

This clonotype has more than one count but fewer than ten. The V gene is TRBV28, the J gene TRBJ2-7; 9 bases agree with TRBD1. The CDR3 runs to 14 residues. After removal of 3 bases from V and 7 bases from J, the junction contained 7 bases not matched to a gene. Germline CDR1 MDHEN, CDR2 SYDVKM. CDR3 region: CASSLTGTGYEQYV. CDR3 DNA: TGTGCCAGCAGTTTGACCGGGACAGGGTATGAGCAGTACGTC.

V usage is TRBV9 and J usage is TRBJ2-5, with 8 positions matching TRBD1. This CDR3 has 16 residues. V lost 0 bases and J lost 2; bases outside the gene matches: 6. Germline CDR1 and CDR2: SGDLS and YYNGEE. The CDR3 sequence: CASSVGTQGAQETQYF. The CDR3 DNA reads as TGTGCCAGCAGCGTAGGCACTCAGGGGGCACAAGAGACCCAGTACTTC.

Worth noting for this clonotype: The germline gene is not matched at one end of the junction; a read error may be the cause. This chain uses TRBV20-1 with TRBJ2-4, with TRBD2 matching over 7 bases. CDR1 is DFQATT, CDR2 SNEGSKA, per germline (reference sequence). The CDR3 is 16 amino acids. The CDR3 bases are TGCTGTGCTAGCGGCCCTGGGGACCTAGCCAAAAACATTCAGTACTTC. This translates into CCASGPGDLAKNIQYF.

This chain links TRBV6-1 with TRBJ2-2; D tentatively fits TRBD1 or TRBD2 (6 bases each). The CDR3 runs 13 residues. CDR1 MNHNS and CDR2 SASEGT come from the germline V gene. The V end lost 7 bases, the J end lost 7 bases, and 13 bases lay between the germline ends. The CDR3 reads CASTRGRYGELFF. The CDR3, as DNA: TGTGCCAGCACGAGGGGGAGGTACGGGGAGCTGTTTTTT.

This clonotype was recorded at least ten times. The chain uses TRBV10-3 and TRBJ1-2; D call uncertain. Between the trimmed V and J ends, which lost 0 bases and 6 bases, there was a span of 11 bases. Germline loops: CDR1 ENHRY, CDR2 SYGVKD. The CDR3 is 14 amino acids. The CDR3 is CAISESGKGNGYTF. CDR3 nucleotides: TGTGCCATCAGTGAGTCGGGGAAGGGAAATGGCTACACCTTC.

This clonotype has only a few counts. V and J are TRBV12-3 or TRBV12-4 and TRBJ1-1, with 7 bases identical to TRBD1. V was pared by 5 bases and J by 3 bases, with 6 bases of the junction left unmatched. This CDR3 contains 14 residues. The CDR3 spells CASSLRRGDTEAFF. The CDR3 DNA reads as TGTGCCAGCAGTCTACGCAGGGGGGACACTGAAGCTTTCTTT.

This chain connects TRBV9 to TRBJ2-1; a possible D gene is TRBD2 (6 bases). This CDR3 comprises 14 residues. Trimming took 3 bases from V and 7 from J, leaving 14 bases between them. CDR1 SGDLS and CDR2 YYNGEE come from the germline V gene. For the CDR3, the DNA is TGTGCCAGCAGCGCGGGGGTAAAGAGGAATGAGCAGTTCTTC. It is translated as CASSAGVKRNEQFF.

The chain links TRBV20-1 to TRBJ2-3, with 16 bases identical to TRBD2. Germline V gene data show CDR1 as DFQATT and CDR2 as SNEGSKA (reference sequence). With 3 bases clipped from V and 11 bases from J, the junction kept 8 bases outside the gene matches. The CDR3 is made up of 15 amino acids. The CDR3 sequence: CSASPGTSGGAVQYF. The CDR3, as DNA: TGCAGTGCTAGCCCCGGGACTAGCGGGGGGGCGGTGCAGTATTTT.

This sequence joins TRBV29-1 and TRBJ2-7; weak D call: TRBD2 (5 bases). The CDR3 consists of 15 residues. V was cut by 6 bases and J by 6 bases, with 24 bases left in between. CDR1 SQVTM and CDR2 ANQGSEA come from the germline V gene. CDR3 residues: CSVKGLVDPGGEQYF. In nucleotides, the CDR3 is TGCAGCGTGAAAGGGCTAGTTGACCCCGGAGGCGAGCAGTACTTC.

This clonotype was detected ten times or more. V is TRBV20-1 and J is TRBJ2-5, with D uncertain. The V gene's germline CDR1 is DFQATT and CDR2 SNEGSKA (reference sequence). This CDR3 comprises 13 residues. Trimming pared 5 bases from V and 2 bases from J, leaving 12 bases between. The CDR3 loop is CSAEDWLQETQYF. In nucleotides, the CDR3 is TGCAGTGCTGAAGACTGGTTGCAAGAGACCCAGTACTTC.

The rearrangement joins TRBV5-6 to TRBJ2-5, with 8 bases fitting TRBD1. J lost 5 bases, V lost 6 bases, and 18 bases had no gene match. The CDR3 extends over 17 amino acids. Germline V gives CDR1 SGHDT, CDR2 YYEEEE. In DNA form, the CDR3 reads TGTGCCAGCACCCCGGACAGGACAGGGTTAAGTTTTGAGACCCAGTACTTC. Protein sequence: CASTPDRTGLSFETQYF.

This clonotype was seen more than once but under ten times. This sequence joins TRBV20-1 and TRBJ2-1; D might be TRBD1 (6 bases). In germline, CDR1 is DFQATT, CDR2 SNEGSKA (reference sequence). Trimming pared 8 bases from V and 4 bases from J, leaving 15 bases between. The CDR3 spans 13 residues. CDR3 residues: CSLEDSPYNEQFF. The CDR3 DNA reads as TGCAGTCTCGAGGACAGCCCTTACAATGAGCAGTTCTTC.

This clonotype was counted at least ten times. This chain connects TRBV7-3 to TRBJ2-5; no firm D call. The germline CDR1 and CDR2 sequences are SGHTA and FQGTGA. V was cut by 5 bases and J by 2 bases, with 9 bases left in between. This CDR3 is 13 amino acids long. CDR3 nucleotide sequence: TGTGCCAGCAGCCGCCGATTTCAAGAGACCCAGTACTTC. Its translation: CASSRRFQETQYF.

This clonotype was observed many times. The gene calls are TRBV20-1 and TRBJ2-7; tentative D call: TRBD2 (5 bases). Between the trimmed V and J ends, which lost 0 bases and 3 bases, there was a span of 12 bases. The CDR3 covers 14 residues. Germline V gene data show CDR1 as DFQATT and CDR2 as SNEGSKA (reference sequence). CDR3 in amino acids: CSARDVYGDYEQYF. CDR3 nucleotide sequence: TGCAGTGCTAGAGATGTTTACGGGGACTACGAGCAGTACTTC.

This chain joins TRBV11-3 and TRBJ2-3, with 10 bases aligning to TRBD2. CDR1 and CDR2 (germline): SGHNT, YENEEA. With 4 bases clipped from V and 6 bases from J, the junction kept 7 bases outside the gene matches. The CDR3 contains 15 residues. The CDR3 DNA reads as TGTGCCAGCAGCTCCCAGCGGGGGGGCCGTGATACGCAGTATTTT. Its translation is CASSSQRGGRDTQYF.

V is TRBV20-1 and J is TRBJ2-7; TRBD2 might be the D (6 bases). This CDR3 region has 14 residues. Germline lookup yields CDR1 DFQATT and CDR2 SNEGSKA (reference sequence). V shed 5 bases and J shed 3 bases, with 17 bases lying between them. The CDR3 here is CSAPWRGRDYEQYF. CDR3 nucleotides: TGCAGTGCTCCATGGAGGGGCAGAGACTACGAGCAGTACTTC.

This clonotype was recorded many times. The chain couples TRBV11-1 to TRBJ2-3; D call uncertain. Deletions cut 7 bases from V and 5 bases from J, with 13 bases between. The CDR3 totals 13 residues. Per germline, CDR1 SGHAT and CDR2 FQDESV (reference sequence). CDR3 loop: CASNPRPQDTQYF. The CDR3 DNA reads TGTGCCAGCAACCCAAGACCCCAAGATACGCAGTATTTT.

There are a few counts of this clonotype. The V gene is TRBV5-5, the J gene TRBJ2-5; D is perhaps TRBD2 (5 bases). Trimming removed 4 bases at V and 5 bases at J, with 15 bases between. CDR3 length equals 14 residues. CDR1 is SGHKS and CDR2 is YYEKEE in the germline V gene (reference sequence). The CDR3 spells CASSHRTGEETQYF. The CDR3 DNA reads as TGTGCCAGCAGCCATCGGACTGGTGAGGAGACCCAGTACTTC.

This clonotype was recorded many times. The chain carries TRBV5-8 and TRBJ2-2; D not resolved. The CDR3 runs 15 residues. V was pared by 3 bases and J by 2 bases, with 11 bases between. Germline V gives CDR1 SGHTS, CDR2 YDEGEE. The CDR3 DNA is TGTGCCAGCAGCTCCCTAGTCTTTAACACCGGGGAGCTGTTTTTT. As protein: CASSSLVFNTGELFF.

This clonotype has more than one count but fewer than ten. This sequence joins TRBV4-3 and TRBJ2-7; 9 bases map to TRBD1. Germline CDR1 and CDR2: LGHNA and YSLEER. The J segment lost 0 bases and the V segment lost 3 bases, leaving 6 bases of the junction unmatched. The CDR3 consists of 16 residues. CDR3 region: CASSHEQGAYSYEQYF. The CDR3, as DNA: TGCGCCAGCAGCCATGAACAGGGGGCCTACTCCTACGAGCAGTACTTC.

This clonotype was observed at least ten times. The rearrangement links TRBV7-9 to TRBJ1-2, with a weak D call TRBD1 (5 bases). CDR3 length: 15 amino acids. The germline V and J ends were trimmed by 3 bases and 1 base, with 12 bases remaining between them. CDR1 is SEHNR, CDR2 FQNEAQ, per germline (reference sequence). The CDR3 region has the DNA TGTGCCAGCAGCTTCTCGCAGGGTCTTAACTATGGCTACACCTTC. Translation: CASSFSQGLNYGYTF.

J is TRBJ2-7 and V is TRBV20-1, with D tentatively TRBD1 (6 bases). CDR1 and CDR2 from the germline V gene are DFQATT and SNEGSKA (reference sequence). The CDR3 is made up of 13 amino acids. Trimming removed 0 bases at V and 6 bases at J, with 12 bases between. For the CDR3, the DNA is TGCAGTGCTAGAGACAGGGGTTTGGGCGAGCAGTACGTC. As protein: CSARDRGLGEQYV.

This clonotype was found a few times. This chain uses TRBV11-2 with TRBJ2-3; D is uncertain. V was cut by 2 bases and J by 3 bases, with 18 bases left in between. The CDR3 consists of 17 residues. CDR1 is SGHAT and CDR2 is FQNNGV in the germline V gene. The CDR3 sequence is CASSLSSQAAFTDTQYF. The CDR3 coding sequence is TGTGCCAGCAGCTTAAGTTCCCAGGCGGCCTTTACAGATACGCAGTATTTT. Looking up the rest from reference TRBV11-2 and TRBJ2-3 gives the full variable domain: EAGVAQSPRYKIIEKRQSVAFWCNPISGHATLYWYQQILGQGPKLLIQFQNNGVVDDSQLPKDRFSAERLKGVDSTLKIQPAKLEDSAVYLCASSLSSQAAFTDTQYFGPGTRLTVL.

The chain carries TRBV11-3 and TRBJ1-6; the D gene is possibly TRBD1 (5 bases). Trimming took 2 bases from V and 6 from J, leaving 29 bases between them. The germline V gene encodes CDR1 SGHNT and CDR2 YENEEA. The CDR3 has 21 residues. The CDR3 bases are TGTGCCAGCAGCTTACTTGACAGATACCTTGCGATTGCGATTTGTAATTCACCCCTCCACTTT. Translation: CASSLLDRYLAIAICNSPLHF.

Many counts were recorded for this clonotype. The gene calls are TRBV12-3 or TRBV12-4 and TRBJ2-7; D is unclear. The ends were cut back, 5 bases at V and 4 bases at J, with 12 bases in the middle. The CDR3 is made up of 13 amino acids. CDR3 bases: TGTGCCAGCAGTGTAGGATCCCCTTACGAGCAGTACGTC. Translated: CASSVGSPYEQYV.